This T cell receptor (beta chain) originates from a study of human T cells and chemical hapten exposure. The wider study: The scalp of each patient received a weekly diphenylcyclopropenone dose for the full roughly 25-week study. TCR yields per sample varied, mainly owing to small pooled library volume differences.

Individual cDNA molecules had unique molecular identifiers attached to them by the library. MiXCR, run by TCRdb on the RACE reads, gives a single entry per CDR3 protein. The sample consists of a few hundred thousand distinct CDR3 sequences, roughly 4.8% of them appearing once. The V end lost 6 bases, the J end lost 2 bases, and 9 bases lay between the germline ends. The CDR3 has 13 residues. Time point indicated: patch test 1, 2 weeks after DPC sensitization. Treatment noted: therapeutic diphenylcyclopropenone sensitization with weekly scalp DPC. The chain is built from TRBV12-3 or TRBV12-4 and TRBJ2-3; D is unresolved. This sequence originates from a woman in her forties or fifties with alopecia areata. Some clones in this sample may be carry-over from other donors' samples. The source was whole blood, collected in connection with sensitization to the hapten diphenylcyclopropenone (DPC). This CDR3 reads CASRSGYTDTQYF. In DNA, the CDR3 is TGTGCCAGCAGATCGGGCTACACAGATACGCAGTATTTT.